These 11 T cell receptor beta chains were sequenced from one sample in a study of cytomegalovirus exposure and HLA in healthy donors. Primers included in the PCR were 60 Vbeta and 13 Jbeta primers. Produced via immunoSEQ multiplex PCR; TCRdb's table is partial and in-frame only. The sample lists tens of thousands of clones, roughly 77% occurring once. The sequenced material came from PBMCs. The receptors here all came from a human donor in good health.

This clone was seen only once. The chain is built from TRBV4-1 and TRBJ2-2; D unresolved. The CDR3 length is 14 residues. V was cut by 0 bases and J by 7 bases, with 9 bases left in between. From germline, CDR1 is MGHRA and CDR2 YSYEKL. CDR3 region: CASSQDEEVGELFF. In nucleotides, the CDR3 is TGCGCCAGCAGCCAAGATGAAGAGGTCGGGGAGCTGTTTTTT.

The chain has TRBV7-2 and TRBJ2-4; 16 positions match TRBD2. This CDR3 contains 19 residues. Germline V gene sequence: CDR1 SGHTA, CDR2 FQGNSA. V lost 5 bases and J lost 1; bases outside the gene matches: 8. The CDR3 region has the DNA TGTGCCAGCAGCGCAGGGACTAGCGGGGGGGTAGGGGCCAAAAACATTCAGTACTTC. Translating it yields CASSAGTSGGVGAKNIQYF.

This clone was counted a few times. The gene calls are TRBV28 and TRBJ2-5; D is unresolved. The CDR3 spans 14 residues. Germline V gives CDR1 MDHEN, CDR2 SYDVKM. V was cut by 4 bases and J by 4 bases, with 13 bases left in between. CDR3 amino acids: CASSSAPGRETQYF. The CDR3 nucleotides are TGTGCCAGCAGTTCGGCCCCGGGTCGAGAGACCCAGTACTTC. Using reference TRBV28 and TRBJ2-5 for the parts outside the CDR3, the full variable domain is DVKVTQSSRYLVKRTGEKVFLECVQDMDHENMFWYRQDPGLGLRLIYFSYDVKMKEKGDIPEGYSVSREKKERFSLILESASTNQTSMYLCASSSAPGRETQYFGPGTRLLVL.

The chain couples TRBV19 to TRBJ1-3; the match to TRBD1 covers 7 bases. V was pared by 9 bases and J by 0 bases, with 5 bases of the junction left unmatched. Germline V gene sequence: CDR1 LNHDA, CDR2 SQIVND (reference sequence). The length of the CDR3 is 14 residues. CDR3 nucleotides: TGTGCCAGCCGGGACAGCTTCTCTGGAAACACCATATATTTT. Translation: CASRDSFSGNTIYF.

The V call is TRBV5-1, the J call TRBJ2-1; 8 bases fit TRBD1. V was pared by 0 bases and J by 15 bases, with 14 bases of the junction left unmatched. The germline gives CDR1 SGHRS, CDR2 YFSETQ. This CDR3 comprises 15 residues. The CDR3 nucleotides are TGCGCCAGCAGCTTGGGAGGCTCTACAGGGGGGATTCCGTTCTTC. Translation: CASSLGGSTGGIPFF.

As DNA, the CDR3 is TGTGCCAGCAGCTTAGAACGTCCAGGACAGGGTATAAGGGTTAGCAATCAGCCCCAGCATTTT. This sequence encodes CASSLERPGQGIRVSNQPQHF. The chain uses TRBV7-8 and TRBJ1-5, with 8 bases fitting TRBD1. Germline values: CDR1 SGHVS, CDR2 FQNEAQ. The J segment lost 0 bases and the V segment lost 1 base, leaving 17 bases of the junction unmatched. The CDR3 runs to 21 residues.

The rearrangement joins TRBV7-8 to TRBJ1-2, with D uncertain. Germline V gives CDR1 SGHVS, CDR2 FQNEAQ. Trimming took 5 bases from V and 7 from J, leaving 17 bases between them. The CDR3 sequence is 14 residues long. CDR3 coding DNA: TGTGCCAGCAGCCCCAGTAACTATGGCGGTGGCTACACCTTC. Residues: CASSPSNYGGGYTF.

The gene calls are TRBV19 and TRBJ2-1; 9 bases agree with TRBD1. This CDR3 region has 13 residues. The J segment lost 8 bases and the V segment lost 5 bases, leaving 4 bases of the junction unmatched. CDR1 is LNHDA, CDR2 SQIVND, per germline (reference sequence). The CDR3 is CASSGDRDDEQFF. The CDR3 DNA is TGTGCCAGTAGTGGGGACAGGGATGATGAGCAGTTCTTC.

The V call is TRBV5-1, the J call TRBJ1-6, with 8 bases identical to TRBD1. There are 15 residues in the CDR3. CDR1 and CDR2 (germline): SGHRS, YFSETQ. The J segment lost 14 bases and the V segment lost 4 bases, leaving 14 bases of the junction unmatched. CDR3 sequence reads: CASSARQGHEGALHF. The DNA of the CDR3 is TGCGCCAGCAGCGCCCGACAGGGGCACGAAGGGGCCCTCCACTTT.

This clone was seen only once. The genes are TRBV5-1 and TRBJ2-2; 12 nucleotides line up with TRBD2. The CDR3 runs to 17 residues. Germline V gives CDR1 SGHRS, CDR2 YFSETQ. V gave up 5 bases and J gave up 1 base; unmatched junction bases: 6. The CDR3, as DNA: TGCGCCAGCAGGATAGGACTAGCGGGGAGGAACACCGGGGAGCTGTTTTTT. It codes for CASRIGLAGRNTGELFF.

This clone was picked up a small number of times. This chain uses TRBV19 with TRBJ2-7; possible D gene TRBD1, 6 bases. The CDR3 runs 14 residues. V lost 3 bases to trimming and J lost 3 bases, with 12 bases between them. Germline V lookup: CDR1 LNHDA, CDR2 SQIVND (reference sequence). The CDR3 nucleotides read TGTGCCAGTAGTATTACAGGGTTGCACTACGAGCAGTACTTC. Protein sequence: CASSITGLHYEQYF.